This T cell receptor beta chain emerged from a study of CD8+ T cells in alopecia areata. Study in general: Tofacitinib was taken orally by treated patients, and the dose was 5 to 10 mg twice daily.

Study-level results: Sequencing of scalp samples also includes resident alphabeta T cells from normal skin. Clonality in the scalp and expanded CD8+ clones ranked among the top 100 were significantly decreased by tofacitinib.

For this clone: The antigen is not known.

Extracted from the samples, RNA was reverse transcribed into cDNA to serve as the sequencing template. TCRdb keeps only in-frame clones here, not all; method: immunoSEQ multiplex PCR. The table includes 190,000 or so clones, roughly three fifths detected once. Germline V gene data show CDR1 as SGDLS and CDR2 as YYNGEE. The CDR3 has 15 amino acids. V gave up 1 base and J gave up 0 bases, with 8 bases separating them. Treatment meaning: oral pan-JAK inhibitor, 5-10 mg twice daily. Peripheral blood and lesional scalp punch biopsies were taken from alopecia areata patients. The TCR comes from a human donor with alopecia areata. The material sequenced was CD4+ T cells sorted from blood, taken at week 4, from a patient treated with tofacitinib. The V gene is TRBV9, the J gene TRBJ2-1; maybe TRBD2 (5 bases). The CDR3 sequence is CASSVLTSSYNEQFF. The CDR3 coding sequence is TGTGCCAGCAGCGTACTCACTAGCTCCTACAATGAGCAGTTCTTC.